These 17 T cell receptor beta chains came from one sample sequenced in a study of cytomegalovirus exposure and HLA in healthy donors. PCR primers comprised 60 Vbeta and 13 Jbeta primers. The protocol was immunoSEQ multiplex PCR, while the TCRdb copy is restricted to in-frame clones and leaves out a portion. Here the sample spans around 120,000 clones, 80% to 90% being singletons. Sequencing used PBMCs. The receptor source for this set is a man over 45 in good health and CMV-seronegative.

This chain links TRBV27 with TRBJ2-1; 11 bases line up with TRBD2. The CDR3 is made up of 18 amino acids. V dropped 2 bases and J dropped 0; count of bases not matched to a gene: 6. Germline V gene sequence: CDR1 MNHEY, CDR2 SMNVEV (reference sequence). The CDR3 region has the DNA TGTGCCAGCAGTTTACTACTAGCGGGGGATAGCTCCTACAATGAGCAGTTCTTC. Translation: CASSLLLAGDSSYNEQFF.

This clone was seen only a few times. J is TRBJ2-3 and V is TRBV4-1, with 10 bases that match TRBD2. Germline CDR1 is MGHRA and CDR2 is YSYEKL. The CDR3 runs to 15 residues. V gave up 3 bases and J gave up 3 bases; unmatched junction bases: 3. CDR3 sequence: CASSHVSGGTDTQYF. The DNA for the CDR3 is TGCGCCAGCAGCCATGTTAGCGGGGGGACAGATACGCAGTATTTT.

The J gene is TRBJ2-7, the V gene TRBV27; weak D call: TRBD2 (5 bases). Trimming left V 6 bases short and J 0 bases short, with 15 bases between. The CDR3 covers 15 residues. From germline, CDR1 is MNHEY and CDR2 SMNVEV (reference sequence). CDR3 sequence reads: CASRADYLNSYEQYF. CDR3 DNA: TGTGCCAGCAGGGCTGACTACCTGAACTCCTACGAGCAGTACTTC.

CDR3 protein: CASSPTGTGQETQYF. The DNA of the CDR3 is TGTGCCAGCAGTCCGACCGGGACAGGACAAGAGACCCAGTACTTC. The V and J genes are TRBV27 and TRBJ2-5; 8 positions agree with TRBD1. The V segment lost 5 bases and the J segment 2 bases; nucleotides outside the gene matches: 7. The germline V gene encodes CDR1 MNHEY and CDR2 SMNVEV (reference sequence). This CDR3 is 15 amino acids long.

The genes are TRBV19 and TRBJ2-1; D gene uncertain. The CDR3 contains 18 residues. CDR1 and CDR2 from the germline V gene are LNHDA and SQIVND (reference sequence). V was cut by 2 bases and J by 1 base, with 18 bases left in between. Here the CDR3 DNA reads TGTGCCAGTAGTATACGTAAAAGTCCGGCCGGGTCCTACAATGAGCAGTTCTTC. Protein product: CASSIRKSPAGSYNEQFF.

This sequence joins TRBV6-1 and TRBJ2-2; D gene unclear. CDR3 size: 13 residues. CDR1 MNHNS and CDR2 SASEGT come from the germline V gene. V shed 1 base and J shed 8 bases, with 8 bases lying between them. The CDR3 is CASSEGSVGELFF. The CDR3 nucleotides are TGTGCCAGCAGTGAAGGTTCGGTGGGGGAGCTGTTTTTT.

CDR3 nucleotides: TGTGCCAGCCGAGAAGGGGCCGCAGATACGCAGTATTTT. As protein: CASREGAADTQYF. This rearrangement joins TRBV6-4 to TRBJ2-3; TRBD1 is a possible D gene (5 bases). Germline loops: CDR1 MRHNA, CDR2 SNTAGT. This CDR3 spans 13 amino acids. V was cut by 8 bases and J by 4 bases, with 13 bases left in between.

The chain uses TRBV7-9 and TRBJ2-5, with 9 nucleotides matching TRBD2. The V gene end was trimmed by 3 bases and the J gene end by 1 base; junction bases not matched to a gene: 6. Germline-derived CDR1 and CDR2 are SEHNR and FQNEAQ (reference sequence). The CDR3 is 16 amino acids. The DNA for the CDR3 is TGTGCCAGCAGCTTGATGCGGGGGGGGCTCCAAGAGACCCAGTACTTC. Translating it yields CASSLMRGGLQETQYF.

The chain links TRBV4-1 to TRBJ1-5; no clear D gene. Germline V CDR1 and CDR2: MGHRA, YSYEKL. The germline V and J ends were trimmed by 4 bases and 7 bases, with 11 bases remaining between them. There are 13 residues in the CDR3. The CDR3 protein is CASSPPGRQPQHF. In nucleotides, the CDR3 is TGCGCCAGCAGCCCCCCAGGTCGCCAGCCCCAGCATTTT.

This chain connects TRBV29-1 to TRBJ1-4; D remains unclear. This CDR3 contains 13 residues. Germline-derived CDR1 and CDR2 are SQVTM and ANQGSEA. The V end lost 5 bases, the J end lost 3 bases, and 10 bases lay between the germline ends. The CDR3 here is CSVQRAPNEKLFF. Here the CDR3 DNA reads TGCAGCGTTCAAAGAGCGCCTAATGAAAAACTGTTTTTT.

J is TRBJ1-6 and V is TRBV6-1, with a possible D match to TRBD1 (6 bases). The CDR3 totals 14 residues. Looked up from germline, CDR1 is MNHNS and CDR2 is SASEGT. V was pared by 8 bases and J by 10 bases, with 18 bases between. CDR3 DNA: TGTGCCAGCGGGGGGGCCTCGGGCGGATCACCCCTCCACTTT. Encoded protein: CASGGASGGSPLHF.

The J gene is TRBJ2-7, the V gene TRBV14; perhaps TRBD1 as D (5 bases). The germline V gene encodes CDR1 SGHDN and CDR2 FVKESK. CDR3 length equals 13 residues. V was clipped by 5 bases and J by 2 bases, with 10 bases between them. As DNA, the CDR3 is TGTGCCAGCAGCGACAGAACGACCTACGAGCAGTACTTC. It translates to CASSDRTTYEQYF. Variable domain in full (rest from reference TRBV14 and TRBJ2-7): EAGVTQFPSHSVIEKGQTVTLRCDPISGHDNLYWYRRVMGKEIKFLLHFVKESKQDESGMPNNRFLAERTGGTYSTLKVQPAELEDSGVYFCASSDRTTYEQYFGPGTRLTVT.

The V gene is TRBV2, the J gene TRBJ1-5; the match to TRBD1 covers 8 bases. The J segment lost 8 bases and the V segment lost 9 bases, leaving 9 bases of the junction unmatched. This CDR3 has 13 amino acids. Germline V gene data show CDR1 as SNHLY and CDR2 as FYNNEI. CDR3 region: CASGGTGQKPQHF. CDR3 DNA: TGTGCCAGTGGGGGGACAGGCCAGAAGCCCCAGCATTTT. The full variable domain, rest sourced from reference TRBV2 and TRBJ1-5, is EPEVTQTPSHQVTQMGQEVILRCVPISNHLYFYWYRQILGQKVEFLVSFYNNEISEKSEIFDDQFSVERPDGSNFTLKIRSTKLEDSAMYFCASGGTGQKPQHFGDGTRLSIL.

CDR3 DNA sequence: TGTGCCAGCAGCTTAGATGGGAGACAGGTCCGACGCGTCCTGACTTTC. Amino acid sequence: CASSLDGRQVRRVLTF. V and J are TRBV7-6 and TRBJ2-6; D possibly corresponds to TRBD1 (6 bases). Germline CDR1 is SGHVS and CDR2 is FNYEAQ. V gave up 1 base and J gave up 12 bases, with 19 bases separating them. This CDR3 comprises 16 residues.

V and J are TRBV5-1 and TRBJ1-2, with TRBD1 as a possible D gene (6 bases). This CDR3 contains 15 residues. Trimming stripped 0 bases from V and 4 bases from J, with 13 bases between. The germline V gene has CDR1 SGHRS and CDR2 YFSETQ. In nucleotides, the CDR3 is TGCGCCAGCAGCTTGGTACCGGGGGGCGCCTATGGCTACACCTTC. It encodes CASSLVPGGAYGYTF.

For this clone: A junction boundary mismatches the germline segment, possibly from a read error. The J gene is TRBJ2-7, the V gene TRBV7-9, with D possibly TRBD2 on 5 matching bases. CDR1 and CDR2 (germline): SEHNR, FQNEAQ (reference sequence). CDR3 length equals 12 residues. This CDR3 is CSSSPSGNEQYF. Here the CDR3 DNA reads TGTTCCAGCAGCCCCTCGGGGAACGAGCAGTACTTC. Filled out from reference TRBV7-9 and TRBJ2-7, the complete variable domain reads DTGVSQNPRHKITKRGQNVTFRCDPISEHNRLYWYRQTLGQGPEFLTYFQNEAQLEKSRLLSDRFSAERPKGSFSTLEIQRTEQGDSAMYLCSSSPSGNEQYFGPGTRLTVT.

The rearrangement uses TRBV27 and TRBJ1-2, with D maybe TRBD1 (5 bases). Trimming took 4 bases from V and 0 from J, leaving 15 bases between them. The germline V gene encodes CDR1 MNHEY and CDR2 SMNVEV (reference sequence). CDR3 length equals 16 residues. CDR3 in DNA: TGTGCCAGCAGTTCCATGGGGGGGGGAGCTAACTATGGCTACACCTTC. Encoded protein: CASSSMGGGANYGYTF.